These T cell receptor beta chains were read from a single sample in a study of identical twins. TCRdb called the 5' RACE reads again in MiXCR, with one record for every CDR3 protein. Of roughly 490,000 distinct CDR3 sequences detected, over 11% appear once; the ten largest clones hold about 0.97%. This sample also appeared in a second study, on yellow fever vaccine responses in identical twins.

The source material was CD4+ T cells sorted from blood. These receptor sequences come from a young woman in good health. CDR3s include the opening cysteine and the closing phenylalanine or tryptophan. The D gene is left open where the match is weak. Clone size, where shown, is once, few, many, or a class for clones that have expanded.

>NA|TRBJ2-3|few|TRBV9
CASSVERQDTQYF
TGTGCCAGCAGCGTAGAGAGACAGGATACGCAGTATTTT
>NA|TRBJ2-2|many|TRBV24-1
CATSDFTGVNTGELFF
TGTGCCACCAGTGATTTTACAGGAGTTAACACCGGGGAGCTGTTTTTT
>NA|TRBJ2-2|few|TRBV6-2/TRBV6-3
CASSYSGLNTGELFF
TGTGCCAGCAGTTACTCGGGACTGAACACCGGGGAGCTGTTTTTT
>NA|TRBJ2-2|few|TRBV5-6
CASSLWGYGELFF
TGTGCCAGCAGCTTGTGGGGGTACGGGGAGCTGTTTTTT
>NA|TRBJ1-5|few|TRBV19
CASSTGGVQPQHF
TGTGCCAGTAGTACAGGCGGGGTTCAGCCCCAGCATTTT
>NA|TRBJ2-7|NA|TRBV6-5
CASSHQKGRDFLDEQYF
TGTGCCAGCAGTCACCAGAAAGGACGTGATTTCCTAGACGAGCAGTACTTC
>NA|TRBJ2-3|many|TRBV5-1
CASSPADRAFTDTQYF
TGCGCCAGCAGCCCTGCGGACAGAGCCTTCACAGATACGCAGTATTTT
>NA|TRBJ2-5|few|TRBV12-3/TRBV12-4
CASSLAVLSQETQYF
TGTGCCAGCAGTTTAGCCGTGTTATCCCAAGAGACCCAGTACTTC
>TRBD2|TRBJ2-7|NA|TRBV18
CASSPQAGGRYEQYF
TGTGCCAGCTCACCACAAGCGGGGGGGCGGTACGAGCAGTACTTC
>NA|TRBJ2-2|few|TRBV7-2
CASSGMIGSWNTGELFF
TGTGCCAGCTCGGGAATGATTGGCAGCTGGAACACCGGGGAGCTGTTTTTT
>NA|TRBJ2-7|few|TRBV7-9
CASSPYGPSRYEQYF
TGTGCCAGCAGCCCATATGGGCCCTCCCGCTACGAGCAGTACTTC
>NA|TRBJ2-7|few|TRBV20-1
CSARDPARNRYF
TGCAGTGCTAGAGATCCCGCGAGGAACCGGTACTTC
>TRBD2|TRBJ2-1|few|TRBV29-1
CSADRLAGRSEQFF
TGCAGCGCAGATCGGCTAGCGGGCCGAAGTGAGCAGTTCTTC
>TRBD1|TRBJ2-7|many|TRBV20-1
CSAQGTGQGVWEQYF
TGCAGTGCCCAGGGGACAGGACAGGGAGTTTGGGAGCAGTACTTC
>TRBD2|TRBJ2-2|few|TRBV24-1
CATSDERGARTGELFF
TGTGCCACCAGTGATGAGCGGGGGGCGCGCACCGGGGAGCTGTTTTTT
>TRBD1|TRBJ2-2|NA|TRBV27
CASRARTGGLDTGELFF
TGTGCCAGCAGGGCGAGGACAGGGGGCTTGGACACCGGGGAGCTGTTTTTT
>TRBD2|TRBJ2-7|few|TRBV3-1
CASSQASGGYEQYF
TGTGCCAGCAGCCAAGCCAGCGGGGGTTACGAGCAGTACTTC
>NA|TRBJ2-7|few|TRBV7-9
CASSPPERVYEQYF
TGTGCCAGCAGCCCCCCGGAGCGGGTCTACGAGCAGTACTTC
>NA|TRBJ2-3|few|TRBV9
CASSGSGGDTQYF
TGTGCCAGCAGCGGATCAGGGGGGGATACGCAGTATTTT
>TRBD1|TRBJ1-4|NA|TRBV7-2
CASSTRTGLAEKLFF
TGTGCCAGCAGCACCCGGACAGGGCTCGCTGAAAAACTGTTTTTT
>NA|TRBJ2-7|few|TRBV6-2/TRBV6-3
CASSYSPFQAGQYDEQYF
TGTGCCAGCAGTTACTCGCCGTTTCAGGCGGGACAGTACGACGAGCAGTACTTC
>TRBD1|TRBJ2-2|few|TRBV11-2
CASSLVGGQGNTGELFF
TGTGCCAGCAGCTTAGTGGGGGGACAGGGGAACACCGGGGAGCTGTTTTTT
>NA|TRBJ2-1|NA|TRBV5-6
CASSMYYNEQFF
TGTGCCAGCAGCATGTACTACAATGAGCAGTTCTTC
>NA|TRBJ1-1|NA|TRBV14
CASHRTGFNTEAFF
TGTGCCAGCCATCGAACAGGGTTCAACACTGAAGCTTTCTTT
>TRBD2|TRBJ2-5|NA|TRBV6-5
CASSYSGGRGTQYF
TGTGCCAGCAGTTATAGCGGGGGGAGGGGGACCCAGTACTTC
>TRBD1|TRBJ2-7|NA|TRBV6-1
CASSEEIWDRGIEQYF
TGTGCCAGCAGTGAAGAAATTTGGGACAGGGGGATAGAGCAGTACTTC
>TRBD1|TRBJ2-7|NA|TRBV2
CASSGRTGYEQYF
TGTGCCAGCAGTGGACGGACAGGCTACGAGCAGTACTTC
>TRBD1|TRBJ2-7|NA|TRBV3-1
CASSDDRESPEQYF
TGTGCCAGCAGCGACGACAGGGAATCCCCCGAGCAGTACTTC
>TRBD2|TRBJ2-5|NA|TRBV29-1
CSVGPSRGAEETQYF
TGCAGCGTGGGGCCCTCGCGGGGGGCTGAAGAGACCCAGTACTTC
>NA|TRBJ2-7|few|TRBV7-9
CASSWGGGGSYEQYF
TGTGCCAGCAGCTGGGGAGGGGGTGGCTCCTACGAGCAGTACTTC
>NA|TRBJ2-7|few|TRBV6-2/TRBV6-3
CASSYSRGVSGEQYF
TGTGCCAGCAGTTACTCCAGGGGAGTATCGGGCGAGCAGTACTTC
>NA|TRBJ2-3|few|TRBV20-1
CSARDTRAWTDTQYF
TGCAGTGCTAGAGATACCCGGGCCTGGACAGATACGCAGTATTTT
>TRBD1|TRBJ2-7|few|TRBV28
CASSPLTGGEQYF
TGTGCCAGCAGTCCGCTGACAGGGGGGGAGCAGTACTTC
>TRBD2|TRBJ2-7|NA|TRBV18
CASSRPSGSRYEQYF
TGTGCCAGCTCGCGCCCTAGCGGGAGCCGCTACGAGCAGTACTTC
>TRBD1|TRBJ1-6|NA|TRBV6-1
CASSRTGVGSPLHF
TGTGCCAGCAGTCGCACAGGGGTTGGGTCACCCCTCCACTTT
>NA|TRBJ2-7|few|TRBV20-1
CSAARGLNYEQYF
TGCAGTGCCGCGCGTGGACTCAACTACGAGCAGTACTTC
>NA|TRBJ2-7|few|TRBV5-1
CASSLAAQGIYEQYF
TGCGCCAGCAGCTTGGCCGCTCAGGGGATATACGAGCAGTACTTC
>NA|TRBJ2-1|NA|TRBV7-3
CASSTGGQGSNEQFF
TGTGCCAGCAGCACAGGAGGGCAGGGAAGCAATGAGCAGTTCTTC
>NA|TRBJ2-1|NA|TRBV20-1
CSASEERTQFF
TGCAGTGCTAGTGAAGAACGTACTCAATTCTTC
>NA|TRBJ2-2|NA|TRBV3-1
CASSVLVGNTGELFF
TGTGCCAGCAGCGTCCTTGTAGGGAACACCGGGGAGCTGTTTTTT